This TCR beta chain was observed in a study of cytomegalovirus exposure and HLA in healthy donors. V trimming: 10 bases; J trimming: 4 bases; junction bases outside the gene matches: 4. Per germline, CDR1 MNHEY and CDR2 SVGAGI. The CDR3 totals 12 residues. This clone showed up just a few times. Primers: 60 Vbeta forward and 13 Jbeta reverse. TCRdb keeps only in-frame clones here, not all; method: immunoSEQ multiplex PCR. There are about 150,000 clones in the sample; approximately 73% occur only once, and under 5.5% lies in the top ten. The origin of this receptor is a woman under 30 in good health and CMV-seropositive. The genes are TRBV6-5 and TRBJ1-1; 9 bases map to TRBD1. Sequencing was carried out using PBMCs. The CDR3 reads CATGQGFTEAFF. The CDR3, as DNA: TGTGCCACCGGACAGGGGTTCACTGAAGCTTTCTTT.